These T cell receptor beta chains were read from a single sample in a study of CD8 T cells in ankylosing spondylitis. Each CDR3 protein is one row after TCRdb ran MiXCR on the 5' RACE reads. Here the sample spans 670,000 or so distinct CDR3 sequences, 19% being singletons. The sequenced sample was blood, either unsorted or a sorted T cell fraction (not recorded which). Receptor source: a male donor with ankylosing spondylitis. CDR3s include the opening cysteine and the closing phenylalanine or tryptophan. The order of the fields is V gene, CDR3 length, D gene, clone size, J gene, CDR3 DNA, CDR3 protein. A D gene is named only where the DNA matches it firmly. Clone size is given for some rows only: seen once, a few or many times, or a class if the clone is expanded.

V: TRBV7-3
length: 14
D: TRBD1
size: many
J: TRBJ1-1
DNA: TGTGCCAGCAGCCCCCGACAGGGGAACACTGAAGCTTTCTTT
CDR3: CASSPRQGNTEAFF

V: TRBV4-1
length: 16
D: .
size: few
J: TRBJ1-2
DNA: TGCGCCAGCAGCCAAGAGGGCGGAACAGACTACTATGGCTACACCTTC
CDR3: CASSQEGGTDYYGYTF

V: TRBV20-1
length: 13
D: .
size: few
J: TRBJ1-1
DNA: TGCAGTGCTAGAGGGCCATCGGGCACTGAAGCTTTCTTT
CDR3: CSARGPSGTEAFF

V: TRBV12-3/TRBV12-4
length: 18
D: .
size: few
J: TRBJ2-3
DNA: TGTGCCAGCAGTTCCGCCAGGATCTGGGGGCTTAGCACAGATACGCAGTATTTT
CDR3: CASSSARIWGLSTDTQYF

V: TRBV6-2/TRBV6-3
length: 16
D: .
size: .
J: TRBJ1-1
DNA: TGTGCCAGCAGTTACTCAAATTCCAGGGTTGGCACTGAAGCTTTCTTT
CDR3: CASSYSNSRVGTEAFF

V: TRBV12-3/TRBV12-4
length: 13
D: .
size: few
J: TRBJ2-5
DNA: TGTGCCAGCAGTTTAGAATCGCGGGAGACCCAGTACTTC
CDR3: CASSLESRETQYF

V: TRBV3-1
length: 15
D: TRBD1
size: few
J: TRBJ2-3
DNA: TGTGCCAGCAGACCCGGGGGACAGGGTCCAGATACGCAGTATTTT
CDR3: CASRPGGQGPDTQYF

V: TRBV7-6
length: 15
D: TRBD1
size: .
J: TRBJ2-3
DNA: TGTGCCAGCACCCGAGACAGGGGGAACACAGATACGCAGTATTTT
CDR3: CASTRDRGNTDTQYF

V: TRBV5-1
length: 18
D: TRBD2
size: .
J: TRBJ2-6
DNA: TGCGCCAGCAATTGGAAGGCGGGGGACCCCTCTGGGGCCAACGTCCTGACTTTC
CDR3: CASNWKAGDPSGANVLTF

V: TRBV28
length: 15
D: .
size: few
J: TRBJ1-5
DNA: TGTGCCAGCAGTCCGGGACCTAACAGGGTTCAGCCCCAGCATTTT
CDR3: CASSPGPNRVQPQHF

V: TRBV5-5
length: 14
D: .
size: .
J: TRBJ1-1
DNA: TGTGCCAGCAGCTTAGGGACAAAAAACACTGAAGCTTTCTTT
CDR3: CASSLGTKNTEAFF

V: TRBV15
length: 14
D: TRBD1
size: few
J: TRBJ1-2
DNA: TGTGCCACCAGCAGCCAACAGGGGGCAGGTGGCTACACCTTC
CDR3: CATSSQQGAGGYTF

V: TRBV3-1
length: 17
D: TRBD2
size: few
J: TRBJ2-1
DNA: TGTGCCAGCAGCCAAGTGAGACGGGGGGTATCCTACAATGAGCAGTTCTTC
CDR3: CASSQVRRGVSYNEQFF

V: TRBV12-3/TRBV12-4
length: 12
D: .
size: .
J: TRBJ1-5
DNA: TGTGCCAGCAGGGCCCTAGATCAGCCCCAGCATTTT
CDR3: CASRALDQPQHF

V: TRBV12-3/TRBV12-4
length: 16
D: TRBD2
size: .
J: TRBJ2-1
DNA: TGTGCCAGCAGTCCCTTCCCACTAGCGATTAACAATGAGCAGTTCTTC
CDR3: CASSPFPLAINNEQFF

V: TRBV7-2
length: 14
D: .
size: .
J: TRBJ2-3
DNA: TGTGCCAGCAGCTCCTATGGCAGCACAGATACGCAGTATTTT
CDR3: CASSSYGSTDTQYF

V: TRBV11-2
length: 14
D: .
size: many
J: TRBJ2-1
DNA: TGTGCCAGCAGCTCTCGGAGGGCCTACAATGAGCAGTTCTTC
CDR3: CASSSRRAYNEQFF

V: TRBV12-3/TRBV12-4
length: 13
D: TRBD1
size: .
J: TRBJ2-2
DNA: TGTGCCCTACAGGGGGCCGACACCGGGGAGCTGTTTTTT
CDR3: CALQGADTGELFF

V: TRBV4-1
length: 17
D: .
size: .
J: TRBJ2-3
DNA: TGCGCCAGCAGCCAAGATTGGGGGGGGGGCCTCACAGATACGCAGTATTTT
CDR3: CASSQDWGGGLTDTQYF

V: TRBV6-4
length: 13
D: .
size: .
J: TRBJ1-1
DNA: TGTGCCAGCAGTCTGATTCCGGGCCGTGAAGCTTTCTTT
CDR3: CASSLIPGREAFF

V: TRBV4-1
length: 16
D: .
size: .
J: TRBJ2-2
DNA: TGCGCCAGCAGCCAAGCGCTGGGGGTAGGAGCCGGGGAGCTGTTTTTT
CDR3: CASSQALGVGAGELFF

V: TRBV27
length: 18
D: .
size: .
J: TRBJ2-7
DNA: TGTGCCAGCAGTTTAAAATCGGACAGCTCCTTGTTCTGGTGCGAGCAGTACTTC
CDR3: CASSLKSDSSLFWCEQYF

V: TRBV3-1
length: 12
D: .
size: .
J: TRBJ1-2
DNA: TGTGCCAGCAGCCAAGATCTGATAGGCTACACCTTC
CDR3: CASSQDLIGYTF

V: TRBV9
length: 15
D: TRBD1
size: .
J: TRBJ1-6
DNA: TGTGCCAGCAGCCGACGACAGGGGGAGAATTCACCCCTCCACTTT
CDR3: CASSRRQGENSPLHF

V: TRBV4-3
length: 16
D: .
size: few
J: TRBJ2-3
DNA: TGCGCCAGCAGCCAAGACTTTCCCTTACGGGCGGATACGCAGTATTTT
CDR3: CASSQDFPLRADTQYF

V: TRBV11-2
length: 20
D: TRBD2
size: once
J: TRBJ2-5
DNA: TGTGCCAGCAGCTCAGGCCGGGGACTAGCGGGGGGGAGCATCGAAGAGACCCAGTACTTC
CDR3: CASSSGRGLAGGSIEETQYF

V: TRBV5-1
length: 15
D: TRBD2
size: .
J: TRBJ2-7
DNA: TGCGCCAGCAGCTTGTGGGAGGGAGCTTGGTACGAGCAGTACTTC
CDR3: CASSLWEGAWYEQYF

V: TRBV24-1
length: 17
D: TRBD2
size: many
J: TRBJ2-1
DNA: TGTGCCACCAGTGATCAAACCGGGACTAGCGGCTACAATGAGCAGTTCTTC
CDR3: CATSDQTGTSGYNEQFF

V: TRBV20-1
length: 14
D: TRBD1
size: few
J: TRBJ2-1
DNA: TGCAGTGCCAAGGGACAGTCCTCCTACAATGAGCAGTTCTTC
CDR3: CSAKGQSSYNEQFF

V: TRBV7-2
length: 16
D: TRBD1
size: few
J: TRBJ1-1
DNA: TGTGCCAGCAGCCCCCGGGACAGACAAACTAACACTGAAGCTTTCTTT
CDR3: CASSPRDRQTNTEAFF

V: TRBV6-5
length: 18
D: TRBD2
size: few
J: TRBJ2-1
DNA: TGTGCCAGCAGTTACACTGTTTTTGCGGGAGGGCCTTATAATGAGCAGTTCTTC
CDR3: CASSYTVFAGGPYNEQFF

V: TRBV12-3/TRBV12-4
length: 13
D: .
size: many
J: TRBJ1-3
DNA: TGTGCCAGCAGCCCCGCAGGTGGAAACACCATATATTTT
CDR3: CASSPAGGNTIYF

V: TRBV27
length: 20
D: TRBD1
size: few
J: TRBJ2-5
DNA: TGTGCCAGCAGTTTATCGATCCCGACAGGGGGCGCAGGGGGAAAAGAGACCCAGTACTTC
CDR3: CASSLSIPTGGAGGKETQYF

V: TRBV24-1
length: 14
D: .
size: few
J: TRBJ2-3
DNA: TGTGCCACCAGTGACCCTAGCGCCACAGATACGCAGTATTTT
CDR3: CATSDPSATDTQYF

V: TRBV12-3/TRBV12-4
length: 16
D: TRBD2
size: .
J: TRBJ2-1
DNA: TGTGCCAGCAGTCCCACAAGACTAGCGGGAGACGGTGAGCAGTTCTTC
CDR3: CASSPTRLAGDGEQFF

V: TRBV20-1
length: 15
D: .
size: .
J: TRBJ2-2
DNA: TGCAGTGCTAGAGCGCGACAGGTCAACACCGGGGAGCTGTTTTTT
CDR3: CSARARQVNTGELFF

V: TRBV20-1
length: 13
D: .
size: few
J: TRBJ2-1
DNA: TGCAGTGCTAGAGGACTAGTGGGTGGTGAGCAGTTCTTC
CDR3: CSARGLVGGEQFF